A single sample is the source of the 14 T cell receptor beta chains below, sequenced in a study of blood T cell repertoires in COVID-19. Sequenced by immunoSEQ multiplex PCR; TCRdb stores in-frame clones only, minus some. Of 350,000 or so clones detected, 90% appear once; the ten largest clones hold approximately 7%. Sequenced sample: peripheral blood. The receptor source for this set is a man aged 18 to 29 with active or convalescent COVID-19.

The rearrangement uses TRBV4-3 and TRBJ1-4; 7 nucleotides agree with TRBD1. The CDR3 consists of 17 residues. V trimming: 2 bases; J trimming: 0 bases; junction bases outside the gene matches: 6. Germline V gene data show CDR1 as LGHNA and CDR2 as YSLEER. The DNA for the CDR3 is TGCGCCAGCAGCCAACTAGGGGGCCGGTCAACTAATGAAAAACTGTTTTTT. This sequence encodes CASSQLGGRSTNEKLFF.

The chain has TRBV5-4 and TRBJ2-7, with 7 bases fitting TRBD1. V lost 3 bases and J lost 2; bases outside the gene matches: 2. Germline V gene lookup returns CDR1 SGHNT and CDR2 YYREEE (reference sequence). The CDR3 length is 13 residues. CDR3 amino acids: CASSYGTAYEQYF. The DNA of the CDR3 is TGTGCCAGCAGCTACGGGACAGCCTACGAGCAGTACTTC.

This clone was seen a handful of times. J is TRBJ2-7 and V is TRBV28; 9 bases are a match to TRBD2. This CDR3 has 15 amino acids. Germline CDR1 is MDHEN and CDR2 is SYDVKM. V was pared by 6 bases and J by 1 base, with 7 bases of the junction left unmatched. The CDR3 nucleotides are TGTGCCAGCAGCGTCCCTAGCGGGGCTTCCTACGAGCAGTACTTC. It encodes CASSVPSGASYEQYF.

This sequence joins TRBV11-3 and TRBJ2-3; TRBD1 matches at 9 bases. CDR1 is SGHNT, CDR2 YENEEA, per germline. This CDR3 is 15 amino acids long. The V and J ends lost 5 bases and 0 bases, in that order; junction bases with no gene match: 3. This CDR3 reads CASSGQGPSTDTQYF. In DNA, the CDR3 is TGTGCCAGCAGCGGACAGGGGCCCAGCACAGATACGCAGTATTTT.

This clone was seen only a few times. V is TRBV7-3 and J is TRBJ1-4, with D possibly being TRBD1 (6 bases). CDR3 length equals 15 residues. In germline, CDR1 is SGHTA, CDR2 FQGTGA. The V gene lost 5 bases and the J gene lost 3 bases, with 13 bases spanning the gap. The CDR3 region is CASSLTGSANEKLFF. In DNA, the CDR3 is TGTGCCAGCAGCCTCACAGGGTCGGCTAATGAAAAACTGTTTTTT.

The V call is TRBV28, the J call TRBJ1-2; perhaps TRBD1 as D (6 bases). CDR1 and CDR2 from the germline V gene are MDHEN and SYDVKM. V was trimmed by 1 base and J by 2 bases, leaving 11 bases between them. This CDR3 comprises 15 residues. In DNA form, the CDR3 reads TGTGCCAGCAGTTTATCCGGGACACTCAACTATGGCTACACCTTC. Protein sequence: CASSLSGTLNYGYTF.

J is TRBJ2-3 and V is TRBV27; D possibly corresponds to TRBD2 (5 bases). The CDR3 is made up of 14 amino acids. V lost 2 bases to trimming and J lost 2 bases, with 8 bases between them. Germline V gene lookup returns CDR1 MNHEY and CDR2 SMNVEV (reference sequence). The CDR3 coding sequence is TGTGCCAGCAGTTTACCCCGGGACACAGATACGCAGTATTTT. Translating gives CASSLPRDTDTQYF.

This rearrangement joins TRBV12-3 or TRBV12-4 to TRBJ1-1; perhaps TRBD1 as D (6 bases). Between the trimmed V and J ends, which lost 5 bases and 8 bases, there was a span of 12 bases. The CDR3 spans 12 residues. The CDR3 DNA follows: TGTGCCAGCAGTGCCTGGACAGTGGAAGCTTTCTTT. It specifies CASSAWTVEAFF.

The chain links TRBV7-9 to TRBJ1-6; 7 bases map to TRBD1. The CDR3 totals 14 residues. From germline, CDR1 is SEHNR and CDR2 FQNEAQ (reference sequence). V dropped 10 bases and J dropped 7; count of bases not matched to a gene: 10. The CDR3 coding sequence is TGTGCCACCAACCGGGACAGAAACAATTCACCCCTCCACTTT. The encoded protein is CATNRDRNNSPLHF.

The chain employs TRBV27 and TRBJ2-7; D is perhaps TRBD1 (5 bases). Germline V gene lookup returns CDR1 MNHEY and CDR2 SMNVEV (reference sequence). The length of the CDR3 is 15 residues. Trimming removed 2 bases at V and 4 bases at J, with 15 bases between. The CDR3 DNA reads as TGTGCCAGCAGTTTAGCGGCAGGGTTCTTTTACGAGCAGTACTTC. Its protein is CASSLAAGFFYEQYF.

The chain is built from TRBV10-1 and TRBJ1-2, with D uncertain. In germline, CDR1 is WNHNN, CDR2 SYGVQD (reference sequence). V was shortened by 0 bases and J by 4 bases, with 12 bases between the two germline ends. The CDR3 is made up of 15 amino acids. As DNA, the CDR3 is TGCGCCAGCAGTGAGTCCCAGTTCCCTCCCTATGGCTACACCTTC. Translated: CASSESQFPPYGYTF.

This sequence joins TRBV6-5 and TRBJ2-1; no clear D gene. Looked up from germline, CDR1 is MNHEY and CDR2 is SVGAGI. The CDR3 is 15 amino acids. The V end lost 6 bases, the J end lost 0 bases, and 12 bases lay between the germline ends. The chain's CDR3 is CASSRRESSYNEQFF. The CDR3 nucleotides are TGTGCCAGCAGCCGTCGAGAGAGCTCCTACAATGAGCAGTTCTTC.

This chain uses TRBV7-8 with TRBJ1-5, with 7 positions matching TRBD1. Germline V gene sequence: CDR1 SGHVS, CDR2 FQNEAQ. The CDR3 is made up of 16 amino acids. Trimming at V came to 1 base and at J to 1 base, leaving 4 bases not matched to a gene. CDR3 DNA: TGTGCCAGCAGCTTAGAAGGACAGGCAAGCAATCAGCCCCAGCATTTT. Encoded protein: CASSLEGQASNQPQHF.

This clone was observed a handful of times. The J gene is TRBJ2-7, the V gene TRBV6-2 or TRBV6-3; perhaps TRBD1 as D (5 bases). This CDR3 comprises 15 residues. Germline values: CDR1 MNHEY, CDR2 SVGEGT. V lost 5 bases and J 0 bases, leaving 14 bases between the germline ends. The CDR3: CASSTGTWGSYEQYF. CDR3 bases: TGTGCCAGCAGTACAGGAACCTGGGGCTCCTACGAGCAGTACTTC.